These 8 T cell receptor beta chains originate from one sample sequenced in a study of neurological immune-mediated disorders. Via MiXCR, TCRdb re-called the 5' RACE reads, giving one row per CDR3 protein. The data show under 75,000 distinct CDR3 sequences, roughly 4.9% seen once. The material sequenced was PBMCs. The receptor set was obtained from a human donor with multiple sclerosis. The donor label of this sample is uncertain.

In its sample, this clonotype was seen many times. The CDR3 coding sequence is TGCGCCAGCAGCCAAGAAGGAGGGTTGGGGTACGAGCAGTACTTC. Amino acids: CASSQEGGLGYEQYF. The chain couples TRBV4-1 to TRBJ2-7, with a tentative D call TRBD2 (6 bases). The V gene lost 0 bases and the J gene lost 4 bases, with 13 bases spanning the gap. Germline CDR1 reads MGHRA; CDR2 reads YSYEKL. The CDR3 has 15 residues.

This clonotype was seen a few times. This chain links TRBV7-2 with TRBJ2-3; TRBD2 aligns across 13 bases. Per the germline V gene, CDR1 is SGHTA and CDR2 is FQGNSA. V trimming: 5 bases; J trimming: 7 bases; junction bases outside the gene matches: 6. This CDR3 is built from 15 residues. CDR3 DNA sequence: TGTGCCAGCAGCCAAGGACTAGCGGGGGCCCATACGCAGTATTTT. It is translated as CASSQGLAGAHTQYF.

This clonotype was seen at least ten times. The V and J genes are TRBV20-1 and TRBJ2-1; D call uncertain. Germline V CDR1 and CDR2: DFQATT, SNEGSKA (reference sequence). The CDR3 is 11 amino acids. V lost 5 bases and J lost 10, with 12 bases in between. CDR3 nucleotide sequence: TGCAGTGCTCCAAAGACTGGGGAGCAGTTCTTC. This sequence encodes CSAPKTGEQFF.

This clonotype was observed at least ten times. The CDR3 sequence is CSAPGRGASTDTQYF. The CDR3 nucleotides read TGCAGTGCCCCCGGGAGGGGCGCAAGCACAGATACGCAGTATTTT. V is TRBV20-1 and J is TRBJ2-3; 8 bases align to TRBD2. V was clipped by 6 bases and J by 0 bases; unmatched bases: 8. Germline CDR1 and CDR2: DFQATT and SNEGSKA (reference sequence). The CDR3 is made up of 15 amino acids.

This clonotype was found many times. The chain joins TRBV5-1 to TRBJ2-1, with TRBD2 matching over 7 bases. The CDR3 covers 14 residues. Trimming took 4 bases from V and 4 from J; bases not matched to a gene: 5. Germline lookup yields CDR1 SGHRS and CDR2 YFSETQ. The CDR3 region has the DNA TGCGCCAGCAGCCCGGTCGGGGGGTACAATGAGCAGTTCTTC. It codes for CASSPVGGYNEQFF.

This clonotype was counted ten times or more. V is TRBV21-1 and J is TRBJ2-2; the table calls TRBD1, which could not be checked here. TRBV21-1 is termed a pseudogene. This CDR3 region has 18 residues. As DNA, the CDR3 is TGTGCCAGCCCAATGGCGGGACAGGGGGCCCCGAACACCGGGGAGCTGTTTTTT. Amino acid sequence: CASPMAGQGAPNTGELFF.

This clonotype was seen at least ten times. The genes are TRBV5-1 and TRBJ1-2; TRBD1 aligns across 7 bases. Trimming took 3 bases from V and 0 from J; bases not matched to a gene: 5. CDR3 length: 15 amino acids. CDR1 and CDR2 from the germline V gene are SGHRS and YFSETQ. CDR3 coding DNA: TGCGCCAGCAGCTACCGGGACAGCTCTAACTATGGCTACACCTTC. Translated: CASSYRDSSNYGYTF.

This clonotype showed up many times. The chain uses TRBV12-3 or TRBV12-4 and TRBJ1-2, with D possibly TRBD1 on 6 matching bases. Trimming cost V 6 bases and J 6 bases, with 26 bases left between them. This CDR3 region has 17 residues. CDR3 in DNA: TGTGCCAGCAGCTTAAGGAGGATTAACACGAACAGGGATGGCTACACCTTC. As protein: CASSLRRINTNRDGYTF.